The 25 T cell receptor beta chains given below trace back to one sample, sequenced in a study of blood T cell repertoires in COVID-19. TCRdb's copy holds only in-frame clones and misses some; the assay was immunoSEQ multiplex PCR. The repertoire holds around 35,000 clones, roughly 90% seen once, with 12% in the top ten. Sequences were obtained from peripheral blood. These receptors were taken from a man aged 55-75 years with active COVID-19.

The chain employs TRBV5-1 and TRBJ2-6; the D gene is possibly TRBD2 (5 bases). V dropped 1 base and J dropped 2 bases, with 10 bases sitting between them. Germline-derived CDR1 and CDR2 are SGHRS and YFSETQ. This CDR3 spans 16 amino acids. CDR3 bases: TGCGCCAGCAGCTTGAAAGTGGGAGCTGGGGCCAACGTCCTGACTTTC. This encodes CASSLKVGAGANVLTF. Complete variable domain (other parts from reference TRBV5-1 and TRBJ2-6): KAGVTQTPRYLIKTRGQQVTLSCSPISGHRSVSWYQQTPGQGLQFLFEYFSETQRNKGNFPGRFSGRQFSNSRSEMNVSTLELGDSALYLCASSLKVGAGANVLTFGAGSRLTVL.

The genes are TRBV7-9 and TRBJ1-3; 9 bases are shared with TRBD1. The CDR3 runs 19 residues. After removal of 1 base from V and 0 bases from J, the junction contained 10 bases not matched to a gene. CDR1 and CDR2 from the germline V gene are SEHNR and FQNEAQ (reference sequence). The CDR3 loop is CASSLVQGAINLSGNTIYF. CDR3 nucleotides: TGTGCCAGCAGCTTAGTACAGGGGGCCATTAACCTCTCTGGAAACACCATATATTTT.

The V call is TRBV28, the J call TRBJ2-3; the D gene is possibly TRBD1 (6 bases). V lost 6 bases, J lost 2 bases, and 12 bases lay in between. Germline-derived CDR1 and CDR2 are MDHEN and SYDVKM. This CDR3 region has 14 residues. CDR3 region: CASSRTDPTDTQYF. Written as DNA, the CDR3 is TGTGCCAGCAGCCGGACAGACCCCACAGATACGCAGTATTTT.

This clone is a singleton in its sample. This chain connects TRBV10-3 to TRBJ2-1; TRBD1 might be the D (5 bases). The V gene lost 6 bases and the J gene lost 2 bases, with 11 bases spanning the gap. Looked up from germline, CDR1 is ENHRY and CDR2 is SYGVKD. The CDR3 sequence is 14 residues long. In DNA form, the CDR3 reads TGTGCCATCAGCCCTCCGGACACCTACAATGAGCAGTTCTTC. It yields the protein CAISPPDTYNEQFF.

This sequence joins TRBV30 and TRBJ2-7; a possible D gene is TRBD1 (6 bases). CDR1 and CDR2 from the germline V gene are GTSNPN and SVGIG (reference sequence). The CDR3 contains 13 residues. Trimming removed 3 bases at V and 1 base at J, with 10 bases between. In DNA, the CDR3 is TGTGCCTGGAGCGCAGGACAGTCCTACGAGCAGTACTTC. Protein sequence: CAWSAGQSYEQYF.

This chain links TRBV2 with TRBJ2-3, with 13 bases aligning to TRBD2. Germline CDR1 reads SNHLY; CDR2 reads FYNNEI. With V trimmed by 2 bases and J by 5 bases, 7 bases remained unmatched. The CDR3 consists of 17 residues. CDR3 nucleotide sequence: TGTGCCAGCAGTGAAAGGGGACTAGCGGGATGGGTAGATACGCAGTATTTT. This codes for CASSERGLAGWVDTQYF. Drawing the rest from reference TRBV2 and TRBJ2-3, the complete variable domain is EPEVTQTPSHQVTQMGQEVILRCVPISNHLYFYWYRQILGQKVEFLVSFYNNEISEKSEIFDDQFSVERPDGSNFTLKIRSTKLEDSAMYFCASSERGLAGWVDTQYFGPGTRLTVL.

The chain combines TRBV7-2 with TRBJ2-6; D not certain. Trimming cost V 5 bases and J 1 base, with 12 bases left between them. Germline V lookup: CDR1 SGHTA, CDR2 FQGNSA. CDR3 length: 16 amino acids. The CDR3 spells CASSRRPNSGANVLTF. The DNA for the CDR3 is TGTGCCAGCAGCCGGAGACCTAATTCTGGGGCCAACGTCCTGACTTTC.

V usage is TRBV7-2 and J usage is TRBJ2-1, with TRBD2 matching over 11 bases. The CDR3 sequence is 15 residues long. J gave up 9 bases and V 4 bases, and 8 bases lay outside the gene matches. CDR1 SGHTA and CDR2 FQGNSA come from the germline V gene. In DNA, the CDR3 is TGTGCCAGCAGCTCCACTAGCGGGAGATCTGGTGAGCAGTTCTTC. Its translation is CASSSTSGRSGEQFF.

This clone was observed a few times. This chain uses TRBV19 with TRBJ1-6, with 8 bases identical to TRBD1. Germline CDR1 reads LNHDA; CDR2 reads SQIVND (reference sequence). This CDR3 has 14 amino acids. The junction had 5 bases not matched to a gene; V was cut back by 1 base and J by 12 bases. Here the CDR3 DNA reads TGTGCCAGTAGTATAGCCGGACAGGGAGGACCCCTCCACTTT. Translating it yields CASSIAGQGGPLHF.

V and J are TRBV2 and TRBJ2-3, with D hard to call. This CDR3 comprises 14 residues. In germline, CDR1 is SNHLY, CDR2 FYNNEI. Trimming took off 4 bases at V and 1 base at J, with 9 bases between the two ends. CDR3 sequence: CASSVDRGTDTQYF. In DNA, the CDR3 is TGTGCCAGCAGTGTTGACCGGGGCACAGATACGCAGTATTTT. Combining the CDR3 with reference TRBV2 and TRBJ2-3 gives the whole variable domain EPEVTQTPSHQVTQMGQEVILRCVPISNHLYFYWYRQILGQKVEFLVSFYNNEISEKSEIFDDQFSVERPDGSNFTLKIRSTKLEDSAMYFCASSVDRGTDTQYFGPGTRLTVL.

The chain couples TRBV9 to TRBJ1-2; D remains unclear. This CDR3 is built from 15 residues. Germline V gene data show CDR1 as SGDLS and CDR2 as YYNGEE. V shed 0 bases and J shed 4 bases, with 13 bases lying between them. The CDR3: CASSVEGVGFYGYTF. The CDR3 bases are TGTGCCAGCAGCGTAGAGGGAGTAGGATTCTATGGCTACACCTTC.

Regarding this clone: The sample contains more than one DNA sequence encoding this CDR3. V usage is TRBV18 and J usage is TRBJ2-2; no clear D. Germline V gives CDR1 KGHSH, CDR2 LQKENI. Trimming took 4 bases from V and 0 from J, leaving 3 bases between them. The CDR3 length is 13 residues. The CDR3 loop is CASSLTNTGELFF. DNA of the CDR3: TGTGCCAGCTCACTCACGAACACCGGGGAGCTGTTTTTT.

The rearrangement uses TRBV21-1 and TRBJ2-5; the DNA was not used to check the table's D call, TRBD1. TRBV21-1 is shown as a pseudogene. This CDR3 has 15 amino acids. CDR3 loop: CASSATGQGGETQYF. CDR3 nucleotide sequence: TGTGCCAGCAGCGCAACGGGACAGGGTGGAGAGACCCAGTACTTC.

CDR3 bases: TGCGCCAGCAGCTTAACCGGGACAGGGGGTATCGACAATGAGCAGTTCTTC. Translation: CASSLTGTGGIDNEQFF. The V gene is TRBV5-1, the J gene TRBJ2-1; 11 positions agree with TRBD1. The CDR3 spans 17 residues. Unmatched junction bases numbered 9, after V lost 2 bases and J lost 5 bases. Germline V gene lookup returns CDR1 SGHRS and CDR2 YFSETQ.

This chain connects TRBV15 to TRBJ2-7, with 9 bases identical to TRBD2. Germline V gene sequence: CDR1 LNHNV, CDR2 YYDKDF (reference sequence). The V segment lost 5 bases and the J segment 5 bases; nucleotides outside the gene matches: 7. This CDR3 comprises 14 residues. The CDR3 spells CATSAGLALNEQYF. Written as DNA, the CDR3 is TGTGCCACCAGCGCCGGACTAGCGCTCAACGAGCAGTACTTC.

As concerns this clone: A junction end diverges from the germline sequence, so it may reflect a read error. This chain joins TRBV30 and TRBJ2-7, with 8 bases identical to TRBD2. The germline CDR1 and CDR2 sequences are GTSNPN and SVGIG (reference sequence). The CDR3 is 11 amino acids. The CDR3 sequence: CARKGSGTSSF. For the CDR3, the DNA is TGTGCCCGAAAAGGTAGCGGGACATCCTCCTTC.

V and J are TRBV15 and TRBJ2-1, with D possibly matching TRBD2 (6 bases). V lost 2 bases to trimming and J lost 9 bases, with 20 bases between them. This CDR3 spans 16 amino acids. Germline V gene lookup returns CDR1 LNHNV and CDR2 YYDKDF (reference sequence). The CDR3 loop reads CATSRLRGAGSSEQFF. In DNA, the CDR3 is TGTGCCACCAGCAGACTCCGAGGGGCGGGGTCGAGTGAGCAGTTCTTC.

The J gene is TRBJ2-5, the V gene TRBV2; 11 bases agree with TRBD2. V lost 8 bases, J lost 3 bases, and 5 bases stayed unmatched. CDR1 and CDR2 (germline): SNHLY, FYNNEI. The CDR3 has 14 residues. The CDR3 region has the DNA TGTGCCAGCCGAGGGACTAGCGGAAAAGAGACCCAGTACTTC. Protein: CASRGTSGKETQYF.

The V and J genes are TRBV15 and TRBJ2-2; D is perhaps TRBD2 (5 bases). CDR1 and CDR2 (germline): LNHNV, YYDKDF (reference sequence). Trimming removed 0 bases at V and 4 bases at J, with 6 bases between. This CDR3 comprises 14 residues. The CDR3 region has the DNA TGTGCCACCAGCAGAGATAGCGTCACCGGGGAGCTGTTTTTT. Translated, it gives CATSRDSVTGELFF.

J is TRBJ2-3 and V is TRBV2; TRBD2 matches 13 bases. The germline gives CDR1 SNHLY, CDR2 FYNNEI. CDR3 length: 14 amino acids. The junction had 9 bases not matched to a gene; V was cut back by 6 bases and J by 12 bases. This CDR3 is CASRPGLAGSAQYF. In DNA form, the CDR3 reads TGTGCCAGCAGACCGGGACTAGCGGGATCTGCCCAGTATTTT.

The J gene is TRBJ2-7, the V gene TRBV28; D is undetermined. The V gene lost 5 bases and the J gene lost 6 bases, with 8 bases spanning the gap. CDR1 MDHEN and CDR2 SYDVKM come from the germline V gene. The CDR3 extends over 11 amino acids. Written as DNA, the CDR3 is TGTGCCAGCAGTGGAGAAGGCGAGCAGTACTTC. It codes for CASSGEGEQYF.

The V gene is TRBV7-2, the J gene TRBJ2-7; the match to TRBD2 covers 7 bases. V lost 0 bases, J lost 6 bases, and 8 bases stayed unmatched. CDR3 length: 15 amino acids. Per germline, CDR1 SGHTA and CDR2 FQGNSA. CDR3: CASSLARLGEGEQYF. In DNA, the CDR3 is TGTGCCAGCAGCTTAGCGCGCCTGGGGGAGGGCGAGCAGTACTTC.

This chain links TRBV7-9 with TRBJ2-2; D gene ambiguous. This CDR3 contains 13 residues. Trimming removed 5 bases from V and 5 bases from J, with 9 bases in between. Germline CDR1 reads SEHNR; CDR2 reads FQNEAQ (reference sequence). CDR3: CASSPSRTGELFF. The CDR3 DNA sequence: TGTGCCAGCAGCCCCTCGAGGACCGGGGAGCTGTTTTTT.

Only a few counts were recorded for this clone. The chain carries TRBV7-9 and TRBJ1-4; D possibly corresponds to TRBD1 (5 bases). CDR1 SEHNR and CDR2 FQNEAQ come from the germline V gene (reference sequence). The CDR3 spans 16 residues. The V gene lost 6 bases and the J gene lost 0 bases, with 14 bases spanning the gap. This CDR3 reads CASREGVSATNEKLFF. The CDR3 coding sequence is TGTGCCAGCAGAGAAGGGGTATCTGCAACTAATGAAAAACTGTTTTTT.

The V call is TRBV6-8, the J call TRBJ1-5; D gene ambiguous. The CDR3 extends over 15 amino acids. From germline, CDR1 is MNHGY and CDR2 SAAAGT. The germline V and J ends were trimmed by 6 bases and 0 bases, with 12 bases remaining between them. The CDR3 nucleotides read TGTGCCAGCAGCCAAGTGGAGGATAGCAATCAGCCCCAGCATTTT. It encodes CASSQVEDSNQPQHF.